This T cell receptor beta chain was sequenced in a study of CD8 T cells in ankylosing spondylitis. This clonotype turned up a few times. The antigen remains undetermined. Via MiXCR, TCRdb re-called the 5' RACE reads, giving one row per CDR3 protein. The sample lists fewer than 200,000 distinct CDR3 sequences, just over 9.5% occurring once. Germline CDR1 and CDR2: LGHNT and FRNRAP. This CDR3 is built from 13 residues. V lost 2 bases and J 3 bases, leaving 5 bases between the germline ends. Study-level points and caveats: Reportedly, disease-linked clones are significantly enriched in ankylosing spondylitis patients' matched synovial fluid.

Material: blood, either unsorted or a sorted T cell fraction (not recorded which). The rearrangement uses TRBV12-5 and TRBJ2-1; no clear D. The sequence was obtained from a female donor with ankylosing spondylitis or in good health (not recorded which). The CDR3 DNA sequence: TGTGCTAGTGGTTTGTATGGCTACAATGAGCAGTTCTTC. This codes for CASGLYGYNEQFF.